This section outlines one TCR beta chain sequence together with its context. The CDR3 runs 15 residues. CDR1 MDHEN and CDR2 SYDVKM come from the germline V gene. V gave up 8 bases and J gave up 2 bases; unmatched junction bases: 11. This record comes from a study of blood T cell repertoires in COVID-19. Background on the study: COVID-19 samples collected from the United States, Italy and Spain covered acute and convalescent phases. Nucleic acid was either cDNA or gDNA, and it came from T cells, B-cell-depleted T cells, or PBMCs.

Per the original data handling: How many nucleated cells were present was estimated from reference gene primer amplification. Profiled with immunoSEQ multiplex PCR; TCRdb holds only in-frame clones, not every one. V and J calls and clone size are as listed in that table; D and trimming were resolved from the DNA. This repertoire shows about 56,000 clones, around 89% found once; its top ten account for about 18%. This chain connects TRBV28 to TRBJ1-2; 7 nucleotides align to TRBD1. Sequenced sample: peripheral blood. This receptor was taken from a human donor in a cohort sampled during active COVID-19. The CDR3 here is CASGNSGQPNYGYTF. The CDR3 DNA reads TGTGCCAGCGGGAACTCGGGACAGCCAAACTATGGCTACACCTTC.